The rows below give T cell receptor beta chains drawn from one sample of a study of post-analysis software for immune sequencing data. MiXCR, applied by TCRdb to the PCR reads, yields one record per CDR3 protein. In the table there are approximately 400,000 distinct CDR3 sequences, less than 35% of which are singletons. Sequencing used blood. These receptors were collected from a girl aged 10 to 17 with multiple sclerosis. Both conserved end residues are part of each CDR3. The D gene is left open where the match is weak. The size of a clone is reported for some rows only, either as once, few or many, or as a class for expanded clones.

CDR3aa | CDR3nt | v_gene | abundance | j_gene | d_gene | len
CSVAYENTEAFF | TGCAGCGTGGCATATGAGAACACTGAAGCTTTCTTT | TRBV29-1 | . | TRBJ1-1 | . | 12
CSALPTGDSNQPQHF | TGCAGTGCCCTCCCGACAGGGGATAGCAATCAGCCCCAGCATTTT | TRBV20-1 | once | TRBJ1-5 | TRBD1 | 15
CASSPSRGHEQYF | TGTGCCAGTAGCCCCAGTCGGGGGCACGAGCAGTACTTC | TRBV3-1 | . | TRBJ2-7 | . | 13
CASSLPGAGTDTQYF | TGTGCCAGCAGCTTACCAGGGGCCGGCACAGATACGCAGTATTTT | TRBV7-9 | . | TRBJ2-3 | . | 15
CTSSIRGGGTEAFF | TGTACCAGCAGCATCAGGGGTGGGGGAACTGAAGCTTTCTTT | TRBV7-8 | . | TRBJ1-1 | . | 14
CSVEGDSSYNEQFF | TGCAGCGTTGAAGGGGACAGCTCCTACAATGAGCAGTTCTTC | TRBV29-1 | . | TRBJ2-1 | TRBD1 | 14
CASSYSPEGDTEAFF | TGTGCCAGCAGTTACTCCCCCGAGGGGGACACTGAAGCTTTCTTT | TRBV6-5 | few | TRBJ1-1 | . | 15
CSVRGQGADTQYF | TGCAGCGTTCGGGGACAGGGGGCAGATACGCAGTATTTT | TRBV29-1 | . | TRBJ2-3 | TRBD1 | 13
CSKYSSTNEKLFF | TGCAGCAAATACTCCTCAACTAATGAAAAACTGTTTTTT | TRBV20-1 | . | TRBJ1-4 | . | 13
CASSQEIMTNTEAFF | TGCGCCAGCAGCCAAGAAATCATGACGAACACTGAAGCTTTCTTT | TRBV4-1 | . | TRBJ1-1 | . | 15
CASSPSGQGHEQYF | TGTGCCAGCAGCCCGTCCGGACAGGGCCACGAGCAGTACTTC | TRBV3-1 | . | TRBJ2-7 | TRBD1 | 14
CASSLRGLAFF | TGTGCCAGCAGCTTAAGGGGGTTAGCTTTCTTT | TRBV13 | . | TRBJ1-1 | . | 11
CASSGDGINYGYTF | TGTGCCAGCAGTGGGGACGGAATTAACTATGGCTACACCTTC | TRBV12-3/TRBV12-4 | few | TRBJ1-2 | . | 14
CASTAGHPSSYEQYF | TGTGCCAGCACCGCGGGACATCCGAGCTCCTACGAGCAGTACTTC | TRBV12-3/TRBV12-4 | . | TRBJ2-7 | . | 15
CASSQRRVNNNEQFF | TGCGCCAGCAGCCAACGGAGGGTGAACAACAATGAGCAGTTCTTC | TRBV5-1 | . | TRBJ2-1 | . | 15
CASSFSPDQPQHF | TGTGCCAGCAGTTTCTCGCCGGATCAGCCCCAGCATTTT | TRBV12-3/TRBV12-4 | . | TRBJ1-5 | . | 13
CASSFGQGRNIQYF | TGTGCCAGCAGCTTCGGGCAGGGAAGAAACATTCAGTACTTC | TRBV11-2 | . | TRBJ2-4 | . | 14
CASSLSLGMGRDEKLFF | TGTGCCAGCAGCTTATCCTTAGGAATGGGCAGAGATGAAAAACTGTTTTTT | TRBV7-9 | . | TRBJ1-4 | . | 17
CASSGMGRRTYGYTF | TGTGCCAGCAGCGGAATGGGGAGGAGAACCTATGGCTACACCTTC | TRBV9 | . | TRBJ1-2 | . | 15
CASSHNHRGGEQFF | TGCGCCAGCAGCCACAACCACCGGGGGGGTGAGCAGTTCTTC | TRBV4-3 | . | TRBJ2-1 | TRBD2 | 14
CASSPLGGVVNEKLFF | TGTGCCAGCAGTCCACTGGGAGGGGTCGTTAATGAAAAACTGTTTTTT | TRBV6-5 | few | TRBJ1-4 | . | 16
CAINLPGTGRYGYTF | TGTGCCATCAACCTACCCGGGACAGGACGATATGGCTACACCTTC | TRBV10-3 | . | TRBJ1-2 | TRBD1 | 15
CASSWDSATDTQYF | TGTGCCAGCAGTTGGGACTCCGCCACAGATACGCAGTATTTT | TRBV5-6 | few | TRBJ2-3 | . | 14
CASSRTGYNEQFF | TGTGCCAGCAGCCGGACAGGCTACAATGAGCAGTTCTTC | TRBV7-2 | many | TRBJ2-1 | TRBD1 | 13
CATREAEINYGYTF | TGTGCCACCCGGGAGGCAGAAATCAACTATGGCTACACCTTC | TRBV15 | few | TRBJ1-2 | . | 14
CATSDAPGTQYF | TGTGCCACCAGTGATGCGCCGGGGACCCAGTACTTC | TRBV24-1 | . | TRBJ2-5 | . | 12
CASSVVPGGSYGYTF | TGTGCCAGCAGCGTAGTCCCAGGGGGTAGCTATGGCTACACCTTC | TRBV9 | once | TRBJ1-2 | TRBD1 | 15
CASSPSRMTETQYF | TGTGCCAGCAGCCCCAGCCGGATGACGGAGACCCAGTACTTC | TRBV7-9 | . | TRBJ2-5 | . | 14
CASSIRDRGLSWKGNQPQHF | TGCGCCAGCAGCATCCGGGACAGGGGGCTGAGTTGGAAGGGCAATCAGCCCCAGCATTTT | TRBV5-1 | . | TRBJ1-5 | TRBD1 | 20
CSVALKWEQFF | TGCAGCGTTGCCCTAAAATGGGAGCAGTTCTTC | TRBV29-1 | . | TRBJ2-1 | . | 11
CVSSLWTSGENEQFF | TGTGTCAGCAGCTTGTGGACTAGCGGGGAAAATGAGCAGTTCTTC | TRBV7-2 | . | TRBJ2-1 | TRBD2 | 15
CASSQVALNTEAFF | TGCGCCAGCAGCCAAGTAGCCTTGAACACTGAAGCTTTCTTT | TRBV4-1 | . | TRBJ1-1 | . | 14
CASSLTDEQFF | TGTGCCAGCAGCTTGACAGATGAGCAGTTCTTC | TRBV11-1 | . | TRBJ2-1 | . | 11
CASSHRRGVGNQPQHF | TGTGCCAGCAGCCACCGGAGGGGGGTTGGTAATCAGCCCCAGCATTTT | TRBV7-8 | few | TRBJ1-5 | . | 16
CASTLGASYEQYF | TGTGCCAGCACCCTTGGAGCTTCCTACGAGCAGTACTTC | TRBV7-2 | . | TRBJ2-7 | . | 13
CSVEGRKDTDTQYF | TGCAGCGTGGAGGGGCGGAAGGACACAGATACGCAGTATTTT | TRBV29-1 | few | TRBJ2-3 | . | 14
CASSLSDMNEQFF | TGCGCCAGCAGCTTGTCGGACATGAATGAGCAGTTCTTC | TRBV5-1 | few | TRBJ2-1 | . | 13
CASIDREQRTEQFF | TGTGCCAGCATAGACAGGGAGCAGAGGACTGAGCAGTTCTTC | TRBV6-6 | few | TRBJ2-1 | TRBD1 | 14
CASSRGLGGEKLFF | TGTGCCAGCAGCCGGGGACTAGGAGGGGAAAAACTGTTTTTT | TRBV4-2 | . | TRBJ1-4 | . | 14
CTSSGTSGGPDTQYF | TGTACCAGCAGTGGGACTAGCGGGGGGCCAGATACGCAGTATTTT | TRBV6-4 | . | TRBJ2-3 | TRBD2 | 15
CSASRTSGGAYNEQFF | TGCAGTGCTAGTCGGACTAGCGGGGGGGCCTACAATGAGCAGTTCTTC | TRBV20-1 | . | TRBJ2-1 | TRBD2 | 16
CSAPSGRGGSSYNSPLHF | TGCAGTGCCCCTAGCGGACGGGGGGGGAGCTCCTATAATTCACCCCTCCACTTT | TRBV20-1 | . | TRBJ1-6 | . | 18
CSASSVLNTEAFF | TGCAGTGCTAGCTCCGTCCTGAACACTGAAGCTTTCTTT | TRBV20-1 | . | TRBJ1-1 | . | 13
CASSLERTQPQHF | TGTGCCAGCAGCCTGGAGAGGACTCAGCCCCAGCATTTT | TRBV12-3/TRBV12-4 | . | TRBJ1-5 | . | 13
CSARGRASREQYF | TGCAGTGCTAGAGGGAGGGCCTCACGGGAGCAGTACTTC | TRBV20-1 | few | TRBJ2-7 | . | 13
CASSHTSDRGETQYF | TGTGCCAGCAGCCATACCAGTGACAGGGGGGAGACCCAGTACTTC | TRBV7-3 | . | TRBJ2-5 | TRBD1 | 15